A selection of T cell receptor beta chains follows, all from one sample in a study of regulatory T cells in long-lasting Graves disease. TCRdb recomputed calls from the multiplex PCR reads with MiXCR, one row per CDR3 protein. The table has a few hundred thousand distinct CDR3 sequences, about 20% seen once; the top ten hold around 13%. The sequences come from peripheral blood mononuclear cells (PBMCs), collected when the disease was refractory, from a patient treated with antithyroid drugs. The receptors were sampled from a female donor with Graves disease. Each CDR3 is given with its conserved first and last residue. A D gene is named only where the DNA matches it firmly. The size of a clone is reported for some rows only, either as once, few or many, or as a class for expanded clones.

D gene	clone size	J gene	V gene	CDR3 DNA	CDR3 protein
-	few	TRBJ1-2	TRBV11-3	TGTGCCAGCAGCCCTCCGACAGATCTCGGCTATGGCTACACCTTC	CASSPPTDLGYGYTF
TRBD1	once	TRBJ1-5	TRBV20-1	TGCAGTGCTAGACCCCCCGGGACAGGGAGGTATCAGCCCCAGCATTTT	CSARPPGTGRYQPQHF
-	-	TRBJ2-7	TRBV7-9	TGTGCCAGCAGCTTATCGGGCGGGGTTGCCCTTCTCCCGCAGTACTTC	CASSLSGGVALLPQYF
-	many	TRBJ1-1	TRBV6-5	TGTGCCAGCAGTTATATCCGGGGGGGCACTGAAGCTTTCTTT	CASSYIRGGTEAFF
-	few	TRBJ2-3	TRBV28	TGTGCCAGCAGCCTCCTACAGGGTCCGGGGGATACGCAGTATTTT	CASSLLQGPGDTQYF
TRBD2	many	TRBJ2-7	TRBV27	TGTGCCAGCAGTTTCTCAACGGGGGGGACCTACGAGCAGTACTTC	CASSFSTGGTYEQYF
-	-	TRBJ2-3	TRBV12-3/TRBV12-4	TGTGCCAGCAGGACCGGCCAAGATACGCAGTATTTT	CASRTGQDTQYF
TRBD1	many	TRBJ1-6	TRBV6-1	TGTGCCACCCGACAGGGGAGAAATAATTCACCCCTCCACTTT	CATRQGRNNSPLHF
-	-	TRBJ1-6	TRBV4-1	TGCGCCAGCAGCCCGGTGTCCGATAATTCACCCCTCCACTTT	CASSPVSDNSPLHF
-	few	TRBJ2-2	TRBV20-1	TGCAGTGCTACCGGGGTGAACACCGGGGAGCTGTTTTTT	CSATGVNTGELFF
-	many	TRBJ1-1	TRBV7-2	TGTGCCAGCAGCTTCTCCGCCAACGCTGAAGCTTTCTTT	CASSFSANAEAFF
TRBD2	few	TRBJ2-3	TRBV20-1	TGCAGTGCTTCCCCCGGGACTAGCGGGAGTCGAGATACGCAGTATTTT	CSASPGTSGSRDTQYF
-	-	TRBJ1-2	TRBV3-1	TGTGCCAGCAGCCAAGATATTTTCGGCTACACCTTC	CASSQDIFGYTF
-	-	TRBJ2-6	TRBV6-5	TGTGCCAGCAGTTACGAGCGAGGGTCTGGGGCCAACGTCCTGACTTTC	CASSYERGSGANVLTF
-	-	TRBJ1-2	TRBV6-1	TGTGCCAGCAGTGATCCGGGGACAAACCCCGATGGCTACACCTTC	CASSDPGTNPDGYTF
-	many	TRBJ2-7	TRBV6-5	TGTGCCAGCAGTTACCCCCCAGGCTACGAGCAGTACTTC	CASSYPPGYEQYF
TRBD1	many	TRBJ2-5	TRBV15	TGTGCCACCAGCAGAGATCAGGGGGCCCAAGAGACCCAGTACTTC	CATSRDQGAQETQYF
-	-	TRBJ1-2	TRBV20-1	TGCAGTGCTGCCCGGGATGGCTACACCTTC	CSAARDGYTF
-	-	TRBJ1-2	TRBV29-1	TGCAGCGTTGAAGAAATGACGTTTTATGGCTACACCTTC	CSVEEMTFYGYTF
TRBD1	-	TRBJ2-6	TRBV19	TGTGCCAGTAGTGCGGGGACAGGGGCTGGGGCCAACGCCCTGACTTTC	CASSAGTGAGANALTF
TRBD2	many	TRBJ2-7	TRBV28	TGTGCCAGCAGGGGCGGGAGGACGGGGGAGCAGTACTTC	CASRGGRTGEQYF
-	-	TRBJ1-5	TRBV7-9	TGTGCCAGCAGCCTAGATGTTCAGCCCCAGCATTTT	CASSLDVQPQHF
TRBD1	many	TRBJ1-2	TRBV6-1	TGTGCCAGCAGACCACGGACAGGTGGCTACACCTTC	CASRPRTGGYTF
TRBD1	many	TRBJ1-6	TRBV6-1	TGTGCCAGCAAGCAACAGGGGTTTAATTCACCCCTCCACTTT	CASKQQGFNSPLHF
TRBD2	-	TRBJ2-7	TRBV7-9	TGTGCCAGCAGCCGTAGCGGGGATATACGAGGGCAGTACTTC	CASSRSGDIRGQYF
-	-	TRBJ2-7	TRBV20-1	TGCAGTGCTAGAGCGGGGGACTTGGGGGAGCAGTACTTC	CSARAGDLGEQYF
-	-	TRBJ2-6	TRBV15	TGTGCCACCAGCAGAGAGAGGCATCCTGGGGCCAACGTCCTGACTTTC	CATSRERHPGANVLTF
-	many	TRBJ1-1	TRBV11-1	TGTGCCAGCAGCCCCAGGACCTCCACTGAAGCTTTCTTT	CASSPRTSTEAFF
-	many	TRBJ1-6	TRBV27	TGTGCCAGCGGTTACAGGAACCTTAATTCACCCCTCCACTTT	CASGYRNLNSPLHF
TRBD1	many	TRBJ1-5	TRBV28	TGTGCCAGCAGTCTGGACAGGGCAGGTCAGCCCCAGCATTTT	CASSLDRAGQPQHF
-	few	TRBJ1-1	TRBV20-1	TGCAGTGCTAGAGATCCCCTGAACACTGAAGCTTTCTTT	CSARDPLNTEAFF
-	-	TRBJ2-2	TRBV20-1	TGCAGTGCTAGGCGGGCTCCGAACACCGGGGAGCTGTTTTTT	CSARRAPNTGELFF
TRBD2	many	TRBJ2-5	TRBV28	TGTGCCAGCAGTTTGGGTAGCGGGGCGACCCAGTACTTC	CASSLGSGATQYF
-	-	TRBJ1-3	TRBV14	TGTGCCAGCAGCACTATATACGAGAGCTCTGGAAACACCATATATTTT	CASSTIYESSGNTIYF
TRBD2	-	TRBJ2-2	TRBV14	TGTGCCAGCAGCCTCCTCCCGGGACTAGCGGGAGTGCACACCGGGGAGCTGTTTTTT	CASSLLPGLAGVHTGELFF
-	few	TRBJ1-1	TRBV20-1	TGCAGTGCTAGAGAGAGAGGTGGGGGGGTTACTGAAGCTTTCTTT	CSARERGGGVTEAFF
-	-	TRBJ1-1	TRBV4-1	TGCGCCAGCAGCCAAGTTGGTGGGGCGGCTTTCTTT	CASSQVGGAAFF
-	many	TRBJ2-7	TRBV2	TGTGCCAGCGGCGGACAGTCCTCCTACGAGCAGTACTTC	CASGGQSSYEQYF
TRBD1	few	TRBJ2-7	TRBV30	TGTGCCTGGAGTGGATGGGACAGGAGATTCTACGAGCAGTACTTC	CAWSGWDRRFYEQYF
TRBD1	few	TRBJ2-3	TRBV2	TGTGCCAGCAGTGCTTTCCAGGGGGCATATGAAAGGACAGATACGCAGTATTTT	CASSAFQGAYERTDTQYF